These 30 T cell receptor beta chains share one sample of origin, sequenced in a study of identical twins. TCRdb re-called the 5' RACE reads with MiXCR, one entry per CDR3 protein. The table has under 450,000 distinct CDR3 sequences, roughly 18% seen once. Specimen: naive T cells sorted from blood. Receptors were obtained from a man aged 45 to 65 in good health.

This clonotype has ten or more counts. V is TRBV7-9 and J is TRBJ2-4, with D possibly matching TRBD1 (5 bases). The length of the CDR3 is 12 residues. Germline CDR1 SEHNR, CDR2 FQNEAQ (reference sequence). V was cut by 0 bases and J by 13 bases, with 10 bases left in between. CDR3 nucleotides: TGTGCCAGCAGCTTAGCGGCCGACAGACAGTACTTC. It translates to CASSLAADRQYF.

This clonotype came up a few times. The rearrangement uses TRBV5-1 and TRBJ2-6; D is possibly TRBD1 (5 bases). V dropped 2 bases and J dropped 8 bases, with 17 bases sitting between them. The germline V gene encodes CDR1 SGHRS and CDR2 YFSETQ. The CDR3 loop spans 16 amino acids. The CDR3 DNA reads TGCGCCAGCAGCTTACAGGCCGTCTCCATTACCAACGTCCTGACTTTC. Protein: CASSLQAVSITNVLTF.

The chain employs TRBV16 and TRBJ2-7; a weak D match, TRBD2 (5 bases). Germline CDR1 KGHSY, CDR2 FQNENV. V was clipped by 2 bases and J by 5 bases, with 10 bases between them. The CDR3 extends over 13 amino acids. The CDR3 here is CASSQVRVHEQYF. The CDR3 region has the DNA TGTGCCAGCAGCCAAGTGAGGGTCCACGAGCAGTACTTC.

This clonotype was seen more than once but under ten times. The chain recombines TRBV6-2 or TRBV6-3 with TRBJ2-3, with D unclear. Trimming pared 2 bases from V and 0 bases from J, leaving 3 bases between. Germline V gene lookup returns CDR1 MNHEY and CDR2 SVGEGT. The CDR3 length is 13 residues. The CDR3 protein is CASSYTSTDTQYF. As DNA, the CDR3 is TGTGCCAGCAGTTACACTAGCACAGATACGCAGTATTTT.

This clonotype was observed many times. This chain joins TRBV6-1 and TRBJ1-4; a possible D gene is TRBD1 (6 bases). Between the trimmed V and J ends, which lost 2 bases and 3 bases, there was a span of 16 bases. CDR3 size: 17 residues. Germline CDR1 is MNHNS and CDR2 is SASEGT. In DNA form, the CDR3 reads TGTGCCAGCAGTGAAACCGGGACACTCGGGCCTAATGAAAAACTGTTTTTT. Its protein is CASSETGTLGPNEKLFF.

The chain joins TRBV12-3 or TRBV12-4 to TRBJ2-5, with 8 bases that match TRBD1. Germline trimming cut 6 bases from V and 3 bases from J; bases unmatched to any gene: 6. This CDR3 region has 14 residues. The CDR3 DNA is TGTGCCAGCAGCCCTGGACAGGGCGAAGAGACCCAGTACTTC. Translated, it gives CASSPGQGEETQYF.

This clonotype was picked up many times. This sequence joins TRBV12-3 or TRBV12-4 and TRBJ1-2; D gene ambiguous. V lost 1 base and J lost 7, with 7 bases in between. The CDR3 sequence is 12 residues long. The CDR3 sequence: CASSLGYSGYTF. CDR3 sequence (DNA): TGTGCCAGCAGTTTAGGATACAGTGGCTACACCTTC.

The rearrangement joins TRBV15 to TRBJ2-5; TRBD2 agrees at 15 bases. CDR1 and CDR2 (germline): LNHNV, YYDKDF (reference sequence). V was clipped by 7 bases and J by 2 bases; unmatched bases: 2. CDR3 length equals 15 residues. This CDR3 reads CATMGLAGGQETQYF. The CDR3 DNA sequence: TGTGCCACCATGGGACTAGCGGGGGGTCAAGAGACCCAGTACTTC.

This clonotype has a count of ten or more. This sequence joins TRBV5-1 and TRBJ2-1, with D unclear. V shed 0 bases and J shed 0 bases, with 7 bases lying between them. Germline V CDR1 and CDR2: SGHRS, YFSETQ. This CDR3 region has 15 residues. The DNA for the CDR3 is TGCGCCAGCAGCTTGGTTTTGGGCTCCTACAATGAGCAGTTCTTC. Encoded protein: CASSLVLGSYNEQFF.

This clonotype showed up many times. This sequence joins TRBV20-1 and TRBJ2-1; TRBD1 matches 12 bases. Germline-derived CDR1 and CDR2 are DFQATT and SNEGSKA (reference sequence). V dropped 0 bases and J dropped 8; count of bases not matched to a gene: 5. This CDR3 has 15 residues. The CDR3, as DNA: TGCAGTGCTAGAGAGGGGACAGGGGGCTATGATGAGCAGTTCTTC. It codes for CSAREGTGGYDEQFF.

This clonotype was seen a handful of times. The chain joins TRBV7-2 to TRBJ2-3, with no clear D. Trimming left V 5 bases short and J 4 bases short, with 16 bases between. The CDR3 has 15 amino acids. The V gene's germline CDR1 is SGHTA and CDR2 FQGNSA. CDR3 bases: TGTGCCAGCAGCGTGTCCGGGCTCTTCCCAGATACGCAGTATTTT. It codes for CASSVSGLFPDTQYF. Full variable domain (missing parts from reference TRBV7-2 and TRBJ2-3): GAGVSQSPSNKVTEKGKDVELRCDPISGHTALYWYRQSLGQGLEFLIYFQGNSAPDKSGLPSDRFSAERTGGSVSTLTIQRTQQEDSAVYLCASSVSGLFPDTQYFGPGTRLTVL.

The chain links TRBV5-6 to TRBJ2-7; 8 positions agree with TRBD1. The length of the CDR3 is 15 residues. Germline CDR1 and CDR2: SGHDT and YYEEEE. V was clipped by 2 bases and J by 3 bases; unmatched bases: 7. The CDR3 is CASSFGPGTGYEQYF. The CDR3, as DNA: TGTGCCAGCAGCTTTGGCCCGGGGACAGGCTACGAGCAGTACTTC.

This clonotype occurred many times. V and J are TRBV5-1 and TRBJ1-4; weak D call: TRBD1 (6 bases). The CDR3 is 15 amino acids. Germline lookup yields CDR1 SGHRS and CDR2 YFSETQ. V was trimmed by 0 bases and J by 4 bases, leaving 10 bases between them. CDR3 loop: CASSLARGDNEKLFF. In DNA, the CDR3 is TGCGCCAGCAGCTTGGCCAGGGGAGATAATGAAAAACTGTTTTTT.

This clonotype was observed a few times. The rearrangement uses TRBV14 and TRBJ2-4, with a weak D call TRBD1 (6 bases). V was trimmed by 2 bases and J by 9 bases, leaving 11 bases between them. The CDR3 consists of 13 residues. Germline V gene sequence: CDR1 SGHDN, CDR2 FVKESK. CDR3 DNA: TGTGCCAGCAGCCAATTGATGGGGGCCATTCAGTACTTC. Its protein product is CASSQLMGAIQYF.

V and J are TRBV3-1 and TRBJ2-2; 8 bases match TRBD1. The CDR3 covers 15 residues. Per the germline V gene, CDR1 is LGHDT and CDR2 is YNNKEL (reference sequence). Unmatched junction bases numbered 6, after V lost 4 bases and J lost 5 bases. The CDR3 sequence: CASSPRRGPTGELFF. CDR3 nucleotides: TGTGCCAGCAGCCCTCGCAGGGGGCCTACCGGGGAGCTGTTTTTT.

V gene TRBV6-2 or TRBV6-3 combines with J gene TRBJ2-7; TRBD1 agrees at 10 bases. From germline, CDR1 is MNHEY and CDR2 SVGEGT. The CDR3 runs to 14 residues. V shed 8 bases and J 6 bases; nucleotides not matched to a gene: 10. CDR3 residues: CASSSPGQGSEQYF. The CDR3 DNA is TGTGCCAGCTCTTCGCCGGGACAGGGGTCCGAGCAGTACTTC.

The chain links TRBV11-2 to TRBJ1-6; the D gene is possibly TRBD1 (6 bases). V lost 0 bases, J lost 8 bases, and 11 bases lay in between. Germline assignment: CDR1 SGHAT and CDR2 FQNNGV. The CDR3 is made up of 15 amino acids. CDR3 bases: TGTGCCAGCAGCTTAGATCAACAGGGTTATTCACCCCTCCACTTT. Its protein product is CASSLDQQGYSPLHF.

The V call is TRBV7-2, the J call TRBJ1-6; a possible D gene is TRBD1 (5 bases). CDR1 and CDR2 from the germline V gene are SGHTA and FQGNSA. Trimming took 2 bases from V and 5 from J, leaving 13 bases between them. The CDR3 extends over 16 amino acids. CDR3 DNA: TGTGCCAGCAGCTTAAGCCCACAGGCCAATAATTCACCCCTCCACTTT. Residues: CASSLSPQANNSPLHF.

The rearrangement uses TRBV6-5 and TRBJ2-7; a possible D gene is TRBD1 (6 bases). Germline CDR1 and CDR2: MNHEY and SVGAGI. The CDR3 spans 12 residues. Between the trimmed V and J ends, which lost 5 bases and 4 bases, there was a span of 9 bases. The CDR3 protein is CASSEGHYEQYF. The CDR3 region has the DNA TGTGCCAGCAGTGAGGGACATTACGAGCAGTACTTC.

This clonotype has a handful of counts. The chain has TRBV19 and TRBJ2-7; TRBD2 matches at 11 bases. V shed 6 bases and J 0 bases; nucleotides not matched to a gene: 4. Germline V gene data show CDR1 as LNHDA and CDR2 as SQIVND (reference sequence). This CDR3 contains 15 residues. This chain's CDR3 is CASSIGTSGSYEQYF. DNA for the CDR3: TGTGCCAGTAGCATCGGGACTAGCGGCTCCTACGAGCAGTACTTC. The complete variable domain, with remaining parts taken from reference TRBV19 and TRBJ2-7, reads DGGITQSPKYLFRKEGQNVTLSCEQNLNHDAMYWYRQDPGQGLRLIYYSQIVNDFQKGDIAEGYSVSREKKESFPLTVTSAQKNPTAFYLCASSIGTSGSYEQYFGPGTRLTVT.

This clonotype was picked up many times. The rearrangement links TRBV14 to TRBJ1-6, with D possibly being TRBD1 (6 bases). This CDR3 region has 16 residues. CDR1 is SGHDN and CDR2 is FVKESK in the germline V gene. V lost 0 bases to trimming and J lost 7 bases, with 13 bases between them. The CDR3 here is CASSQDRGQVNSPLHF. In DNA form, the CDR3 reads TGTGCCAGCAGCCAAGATCGGGGGCAGGTCAATTCACCCCTCCACTTT.

This clonotype was detected many times. The chain recombines TRBV15 with TRBJ1-1; no firm D call. Germline values: CDR1 LNHNV, CDR2 YYDKDF (reference sequence). Deletions cut 0 bases from V and 5 bases from J, with 16 bases between. The CDR3 totals 16 residues. The CDR3 sequence: CATSRERTARGTEAFF. The CDR3 DNA is TGTGCCACCAGCAGAGAAAGGACGGCGCGAGGGACTGAAGCTTTCTTT.

CDR3 DNA: TGCAGCGTTGAAGTCAGGTCTGAGCAGTACTTC. Its protein product is CSVEVRSEQYF. The rearrangement links TRBV29-1 to TRBJ2-7; D unclear. Trimming pared 1 base from V and 7 bases from J, leaving 8 bases between. There are 11 residues in the CDR3. Germline loops: CDR1 SQVTM, CDR2 ANQGSEA.

This clonotype has at least ten counts. The chain has TRBV12-3 or TRBV12-4 and TRBJ1-1; TRBD1 is a possible D gene (5 bases). The CDR3 covers 19 residues. The germline V and J ends were trimmed by 0 bases and 0 bases, with 20 bases remaining between them. The CDR3 sequence is CASSLARRGIAGMNTEAFF. CDR3 DNA: TGTGCCAGCAGTTTAGCTCGGCGGGGAATAGCAGGGATGAACACTGAAGCTTTCTTT.

This clonotype was seen a handful of times. The chain uses TRBV6-2 or TRBV6-3 and TRBJ2-1, with 10 bases that match TRBD2. This CDR3 is 20 amino acids long. Trimming took 3 bases from V and 2 from J; bases not matched to a gene: 16. In germline, CDR1 is MNHEY, CDR2 SVGEGT. The CDR3 protein is CASSYPGTSGIGHPYNEQFF. In DNA form, the CDR3 reads TGTGCCAGCAGTTATCCGGGAACTAGCGGGATCGGACACCCCTACAATGAGCAGTTCTTC.

The chain couples TRBV11-2 to TRBJ2-7, with D possibly TRBD1 on 6 matching bases. The germline V and J ends were trimmed by 5 bases and 3 bases, with 17 bases remaining between them. CDR3 length equals 15 residues. CDR1 and CDR2 (germline): SGHAT, FQNNGV. CDR3 amino acids: CASSRPLRGNYEQYF. CDR3 nucleotides: TGTGCCAGCAGCCGGCCCCTCAGGGGAAACTACGAGCAGTACTTC. The full variable domain, with the rest looked up from reference TRBV11-2 and TRBJ2-7, is EAGVAQSPRYKIIEKRQSVAFWCNPISGHATLYWYQQILGQGPKLLIQFQNNGVVDDSQLPKDRFSAERLKGVDSTLKIQPAKLEDSAVYLCASSRPLRGNYEQYFGPGTRLTVT.

This clonotype was counted at least ten times. This sequence joins TRBV5-1 and TRBJ2-1; 10 bases align to TRBD2. CDR1 is SGHRS and CDR2 is YFSETQ in the germline V gene. The CDR3 spans 15 residues. Germline trimming cut 3 bases from V and 5 bases from J; bases unmatched to any gene: 5. CDR3 coding DNA: TGCGCCAGCAGCTCCCTAGCGGGGGTAAACAATGAGCAGTTCTTC. Encoded protein: CASSSLAGVNNEQFF.

This chain uses TRBV20-1 with TRBJ2-3; 8 bases line up with TRBD1. The CDR3 consists of 14 residues. V lost 2 bases and J lost 4; bases outside the gene matches: 5. In germline, CDR1 is DFQATT, CDR2 SNEGSKA (reference sequence). CDR3 sequence reads: CSARTQTGADTQYF. The DNA for the CDR3 is TGCAGTGCTAGAACCCAGACAGGGGCAGATACGCAGTATTTT.

The gene calls are TRBV5-6 and TRBJ1-1; D possibly corresponds to TRBD1 (5 bases). Germline V CDR1 and CDR2: SGHDT, YYEEEE. Deletions cut 1 base from V and 3 bases from J, with 13 bases between. The CDR3 has 15 residues. CDR3 DNA: TGTGCCAGCAGCTTGCGGAACAGGTGGGACACTGAAGCTTTCTTT. Translated: CASSLRNRWDTEAFF.

Comment on this clonotype: Compared with germline, one end of the junction differs, possibly owing to a read error. The chain employs TRBV12-3 or TRBV12-4 and TRBJ2-1; 10 bases are shared with TRBD1. The CDR3 is 15 amino acids. In nucleotides, the CDR3 is TGTGCCAGCAGCTCCTTTGGACCCGAGGGACAGGGGAGGATCTTC. As protein: CASSSFGPEGQGRIF.